Sequencing of this T cell receptor (beta chain) was carried out in a study of blood T cell repertoires in COVID-19. About the study: PBMCs, B-cell-depleted T cells, or T cells were the source of the cDNA or gDNA that made up the material.

Authors' processing steps: Amplifying reference gene primers gave estimates of nucleated cell counts. TCRdb's table, derived via immunoSEQ multiplex PCR, lists solely in-frame clones and lacks some. V, J and clone size reflect that table, while D and trimming were determined from the DNA. The repertoire has approximately 210,000 clones, about 91% of them found once; the top ten carry more than 1.4%. V lost 5 bases and J lost 5; bases outside the gene matches: 6. This CDR3 comprises 15 residues. The V gene's germline CDR1 is MNHEY and CDR2 SVGEGT. The receptor was isolated from a man between 18 and 35 years old with active or convalescent COVID-19. The rearrangement links TRBV6-2 or TRBV6-3 to TRBJ1-4; TRBD1 matches at 9 bases. Specimen: peripheral blood. Written as DNA, the CDR3 is TGTGCCAGCAGTATCTGGGACAGGGAGAATGAAAAACTGTTTTTT. This translates into CASSIWDRENEKLFF.